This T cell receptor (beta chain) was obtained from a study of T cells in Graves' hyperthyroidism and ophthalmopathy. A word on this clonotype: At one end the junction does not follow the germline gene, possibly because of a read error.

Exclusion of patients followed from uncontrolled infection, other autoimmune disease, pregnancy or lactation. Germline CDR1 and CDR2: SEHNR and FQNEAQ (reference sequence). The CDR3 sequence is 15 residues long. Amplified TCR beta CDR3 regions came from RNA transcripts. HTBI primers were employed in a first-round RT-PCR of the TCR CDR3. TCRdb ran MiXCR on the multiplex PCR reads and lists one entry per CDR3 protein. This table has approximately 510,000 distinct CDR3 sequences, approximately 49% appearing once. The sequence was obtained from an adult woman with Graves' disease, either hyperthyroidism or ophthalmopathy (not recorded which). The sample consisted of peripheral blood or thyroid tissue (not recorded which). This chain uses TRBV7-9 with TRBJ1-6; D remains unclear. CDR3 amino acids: CASSPHGPEHSPPHF. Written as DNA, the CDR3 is TGTGCCAGCAGCCCCCACGGTCCGGAACATTCACCCCCCCACTTT.